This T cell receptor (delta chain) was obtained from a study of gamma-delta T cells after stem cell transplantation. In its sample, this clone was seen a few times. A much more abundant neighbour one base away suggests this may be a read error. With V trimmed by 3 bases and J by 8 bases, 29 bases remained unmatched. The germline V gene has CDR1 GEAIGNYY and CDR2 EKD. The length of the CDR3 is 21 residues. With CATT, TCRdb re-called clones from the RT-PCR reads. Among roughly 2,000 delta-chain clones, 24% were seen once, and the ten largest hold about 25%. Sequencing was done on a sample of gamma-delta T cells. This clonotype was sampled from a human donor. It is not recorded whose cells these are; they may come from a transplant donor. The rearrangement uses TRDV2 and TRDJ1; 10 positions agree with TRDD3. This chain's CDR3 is CACDELGDRVIQIRKIPKLIF. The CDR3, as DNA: TGTGCCTGTGACGAACTGGGGGATCGGGTGATCCAAATTCGCAAAATTCCAAAACTCATCTTT.